This TCR beta chain was observed in a study of T cells in Graves' hyperthyroidism and ophthalmopathy. Researchers amplified the TCR beta CDR3 regions from RNA transcripts. An initial round of RT-PCR targeting the TCR CDR3 relied on the HTBI primer set. One entry per CDR3 protein results from TCRdb running MiXCR on the multiplex PCR reads. The table has about 270,000 distinct CDR3 sequences, 25% to 30% seen once. Many counts were recorded for this clonotype. The hyperthyroidism patients had all been newly diagnosed, and their disease duration was under 2 months. Their ages ranged from 18 to 65 years. Clinicians diagnosed patients from clinical symptoms, serum thyroxine and TRAb, thyroid ultrasound and orbital computed tomography. This CDR3 has 15 amino acids. V gave up 6 bases and J gave up 2 bases, with 15 bases separating them. The germline V gene has CDR1 SNHLY and CDR2 FYNNEI.

The chain carries TRBV2 and TRBJ2-3, with D perhaps TRBD1 (5 bases). The TCR was taken from a man aged 40-49 years with Graves' hyperthyroidism that later progressed to Graves' ophthalmopathy. Source material: blood. In DNA, the CDR3 is TGTGCCAGCAGGAGGACACGGGTCAACACAGATACGCAGTATTTT. This codes for CASRRTRVNTDTQYF.